This T cell receptor beta chain emerged from a study of CD8 T cells in Susac syndrome. Reverse transcription of about 0.5 to 1 ug RNA was performed with random hexamers. Amplification of the TCR beta CDR3 was carried out by immunoSEQ multiplex PCR, which spanned a total of 54 Vbeta and 13 Jbeta segments. TCRdb analysed the immunoSEQ multiplex PCR reads with MiXCR anew, one entry per CDR3 protein. The data show approximately 160,000 distinct CDR3 sequences, roughly 95% seen once. Sequencing of TCR beta was carried out in blood CD8+ and CD4+ T cells. The multiple sclerosis controls were treatment-naive patients with relapsing-remitting disease that was stable or active. This sequence was found in a human donor with multiple sclerosis. The sequenced sample consisted of CD4+ T cells from PBMCs.

The CDR3 protein is CASSQSYGGRGEAFF. DNA of the CDR3: TGCGCCAGCAGTCAATCGTATGGGGGTCGTGGTGAAGCTTTCTTT. V is TRBV23-1 and J is TRBJ1-1; D is possibly TRBD1 (5 bases). TRBV23-1 carries the ORF label, with uncertain function. The CDR3 has 15 amino acids. With 0 bases removed from V and 7 bases from J, the gap between germline ends came to 15 bases.